The following is a TCR beta chain sequence with its context. Method: immunoSEQ multiplex PCR; TCRdb's copy keeps in-frame clones and lacks some. The data hold about 480,000 clones, with around nine tenths observed a single time. This sample is part of a study of blood T cell repertoires in COVID-19. Study-wide background: From T cells, B-cell-depleted T cells, or PBMCs came the material, which was cDNA or gDNA.

Assignments of participants to cohorts depended upon their own reported clinical history. The CDR3 sequence is 15 residues long. V lost 5 bases and J lost 4, with 17 bases in between. The germline gives CDR1 SEHNR, CDR2 FQNEAQ (reference sequence). The sequence was collected from a woman aged 40 to 50 who had recovered from COVID-19. This sequence joins TRBV7-9 and TRBJ1-2; possible D gene TRBD1, 6 bases. Sequencing used PBMCs or T cells enriched from blood (not recorded which). The CDR3 sequence: CASSRWQGSRYGYTF. For the CDR3, the DNA is TGTGCCAGCAGCCGTTGGCAGGGGTCGCGCTATGGCTACACCTTC. Drawing the rest from reference TRBV7-9 and TRBJ1-2, the complete variable domain is DTGVSQNPRHKITKRGQNVTFRCDPISEHNRLYWYRQTLGQGPEFLTYFQNEAQLEKSRLLSDRFSAERPKGSFSTLEIQRTEQGDSAMYLCASSRWQGSRYGYTFGSGTRLTVV.